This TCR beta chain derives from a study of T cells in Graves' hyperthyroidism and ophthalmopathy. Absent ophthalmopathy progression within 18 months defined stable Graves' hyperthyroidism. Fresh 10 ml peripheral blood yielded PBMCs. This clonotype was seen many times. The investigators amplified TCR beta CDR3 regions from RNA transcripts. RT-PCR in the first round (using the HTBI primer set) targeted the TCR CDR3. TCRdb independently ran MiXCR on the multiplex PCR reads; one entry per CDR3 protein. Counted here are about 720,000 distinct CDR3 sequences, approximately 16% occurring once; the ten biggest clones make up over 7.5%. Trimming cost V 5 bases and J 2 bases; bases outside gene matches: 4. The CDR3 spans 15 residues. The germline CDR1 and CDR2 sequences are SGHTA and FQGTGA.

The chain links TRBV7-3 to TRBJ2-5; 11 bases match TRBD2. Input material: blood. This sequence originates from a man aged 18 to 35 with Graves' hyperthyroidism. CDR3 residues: CASSPGLAAQETQYF. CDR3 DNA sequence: TGTGCCAGCAGCCCGGGACTAGCGGCTCAAGAGACCCAGTACTTC.